This TCR beta chain was captured in a study of T-cell memory formation after mild COVID-19. Germline values: CDR1 SGHTA, CDR2 FQGNSA. The CDR3 is 15 residues long. V lost 2 bases and J lost 2, with 12 bases in between. With respect to this clonotype: Antigen: not known.

Amplification by 5'RACE using constant-segment primers produced TCR alpha and TCR beta cDNA libraries that carried sample barcodes and UMIs. TCRdb itself ran the 5' RACE reads through MiXCR, one entry per CDR3 protein. The table shows 290,000 or so distinct CDR3 sequences, with approximately 19% occurring only once. Points from the study as a whole: Clones which contracted sat mainly in CM and EM if CD4+, and in EMRA if CD8+. Second-wave clones with a day 37 peak had unconfirmed SARS-CoV-2 specificity. Some clones that responded were present in memory (sampled pre-infection), which suggests cross-reactive memory joined.

This TCR was recovered from a man aged 18 to 29 who had mild COVID-19 (a few samples of this study predate the infection). Cell type and time point are not known. The chain is built from TRBV7-2 and TRBJ2-5; a weak D match, TRBD1 (7 bases). Input material: PBMCs or a T cell subset sorted from them (not recorded which). CDR3 DNA sequence: TGTGCCAGCAGCTTAACCAGGGGGACTCAAGAGACCCAGTACTTC. Protein: CASSLTRGTQETQYF.